The rows below give T cell receptor beta chains drawn from one sample of a study of T cell changes during pregnancy in multiple sclerosis. The repertoire was sequenced with immunoSEQ multiplex PCR; TCRdb's copy has only in-frame clones and lacks some. The sample shows about 48,000 clones, approximately 88% of them seen only once. The material sequenced was CD4+ T cells from peripheral blood mononuclear cells, taken in the second trimester of pregnancy. The receptors were gathered from a female donor with multiple sclerosis, enrolled in a pregnancy study. Both conserved end residues are part of each CDR3. A D gene is named only where the DNA matches it firmly. Clone size is given for some rows only: seen once, a few or many times, or a class if the clone is expanded.

J	size	D	V	CDR3	DNA
TRBJ1-2	.	TRBD1	TRBV2	CANLQGAVNYGYTF	TGTGCCAACCTACAGGGGGCTGTTAACTATGGCTACACCTTC
TRBJ2-7	.	TRBD2	TRBV2	CASSAGLKISSYEQYF	TGTGCCAGCAGTGCGGGACTAAAGATTAGTAGTTACGAGCAGTACTTC
TRBJ2-7	.	.	TRBV6-6	CASSLLAVGFYEQYF	TGTGCCAGCAGCCTACTAGCAGTGGGGTTCTACGAGCAGTACTTC
TRBJ2-3	few	.	TRBV5-6	CASSMASPGQYF	TGTGCCAGCAGCATGGCCTCCCCGGGACAGTATTTT
TRBJ2-1	.	TRBD1	TRBV4-1	CASSQGPGQTLNEQFF	TGCGCCAGCAGCCAAGGGCCGGGACAGACCCTCAATGAGCAGTTCTTC
TRBJ2-5	.	TRBD2	TRBV2	CASSRLSGREQETQYF	TGTGCCAGCAGTCGCCTTAGCGGGAGGGAACAAGAGACCCAGTACTTC
TRBJ2-1	once	.	TRBV9	CASSVESGTYNEQFF	TGTGCCAGCAGCGTAGAGAGCGGTACCTACAATGAGCAGTTCTTC
TRBJ2-3	.	TRBD2	TRBV7-2	CASSSKREVADTQYF	TGTGCCAGCAGCTCAAAGCGGGAGGTTGCAGATACGCAGTATTTT
TRBJ1-1	once	.	TRBV4-1	CASSQGLFASEAFF	TGCGCCAGCAGCCAGGGCCTTTTCGCCAGTGAAGCTTTCTTT
TRBJ2-1	.	.	TRBV5-1	CASSLLATLGEQFF	TGCGCCAGCAGCCTACTAGCCACCCTTGGTGAGCAGTTCTTC
TRBJ2-1	.	TRBD2	TRBV6-5	CASNPGGTVYNEQFF	TGTGCCAGCAACCCCGGGGGGACGGTCTACAATGAGCAGTTCTTC
TRBJ2-7	.	.	TRBV19	CASSIGTGRNYEQYF	TGTGCCAGTAGTATAGGTACAGGGAGAAACTACGAGCAGTACTTC
TRBJ2-7	.	.	TRBV4-1	CASSHPGAETYEQYF	TGCGCCAGCAGCCACCCAGGGGCTGAGACCTACGAGCAGTACTTC
TRBJ2-7	.	TRBD1	TRBV6-5	CASRERTGGAYEQYF	TGTGCCAGCAGGGAACGGACAGGGGGAGCCTACGAGCAGTACTTC
TRBJ2-1	once	.	TRBV29-1	CSVRVAVYNEQFF	TGCAGCGTTCGGGTGGCGGTCTACAATGAGCAGTTCTTC
TRBJ1-1	.	.	TRBV7-8	CASSFSVQGPEAFF	TGTGCCAGCAGCTTTTCAGTACAGGGACCGGAGGCTTTCTTT
TRBJ1-2	.	.	TRBV2	CATSQGGGYGYTF	TGTGCCACCTCACAGGGTGGGGGCTATGGCTACACCTTC
TRBJ2-1	.	TRBD2	TRBV7-3	CASSLREGGEQFF	TGTGCCAGCAGCCTGCGGGAGGGGGGCGAGCAGTTCTTC
TRBJ2-7	few	.	TRBV6-5	CASRQSAGITYEQYF	TGTGCCAGCAGGCAATCGGCAGGAATCACCTACGAGCAGTACTTC
TRBJ2-7	.	.	TRBV10-2	CASRRYSGSSYEQYF	TGCGCCAGCAGACGTTATAGCGGTAGCTCCTACGAGCAGTACTTC
TRBJ2-5	.	.	TRBV2	CASRESAETQYF	TGTGCCAGCAGGGAGTCAGCGGAGACCCAGTACTTC
TRBJ2-2	.	TRBD2	TRBV6-6	CASSSPSGRGTGELFF	TGTGCCAGCAGTTCGCCTAGCGGGAGAGGGACCGGGGAGCTGTTTTTT
TRBJ1-1	few	.	TRBV18	CASSPPGQINTEAFF	TGTGCCAGCTCACCACCGGGACAAATCAACACTGAAGCTTTCTTT
TRBJ2-1	.	TRBD2	TRBV7-7	CASSFDLAVYNEQFF	TGTGCCAGCAGCTTTGATCTAGCGGTATACAATGAGCAGTTCTTC
TRBJ1-2	.	TRBD1	TRBV7-9	CASSPTDRERNGYTF	TGTGCCAGCAGCCCGACGGACAGGGAACGTAATGGCTACACCTTC
TRBJ2-3	.	TRBD2	TRBV29-1	CSVIRLAGAPDTQYF	TGCAGCGTGATTAGACTAGCGGGAGCGCCAGATACGCAGTATTTT
TRBJ2-1	.	TRBD1	TRBV6-1	CASSSGQGARNEQFF	TGTGCCAGCAGCTCGGGACAGGGGGCGCGCAATGAGCAGTTCTTC
TRBJ2-3	.	.	TRBV9	CASSVGVADNTDTQYF	TGTGCCAGCAGCGTAGGGGTAGCGGATAACACAGATACGCAGTATTTT
TRBJ1-2	.	.	TRBV4-1	CASSQIGSIYVAYGYTF	TGCGCCAGCAGCCAGATCGGGAGCATCTACGTCGCCTATGGCTACACCTTC
TRBJ2-7	.	TRBD2	TRBV5-5	CASSFDPGLRVWEQYF	TGTGCCAGCAGCTTCGATCCGGGACTAAGGGTTTGGGAGCAGTACTTC
TRBJ2-1	.	TRBD2	TRBV2	CASSNLAGGHGEQFF	TGTGCCAGCAGTAACCTAGCGGGAGGGCATGGTGAGCAGTTCTTC
TRBJ2-2	once	.	TRBV27	CASSFPPGELFF	TGTGCCAGCAGTTTCCCTCCCGGGGAGCTGTTTTTT
TRBJ2-1	.	.	TRBV7-8	CASSLAGRRTIFSYNEQFF	TGTGCCAGCAGCTTAGCCGGCCGAAGGACTATCTTCTCCTACAATGAGCAGTTCTTC
TRBJ2-1	.	TRBD1	TRBV5-4	CASRLDRGMVNEQFF	TGTGCCAGCAGGTTGGACAGGGGGATGGTGAATGAGCAGTTCTTC
TRBJ1-1	.	.	TRBV5-1	CASSQTGAGTEAFF	TGCGCCAGCAGCCAGACTGGCGCTGGCACTGAAGCTTTCTTT